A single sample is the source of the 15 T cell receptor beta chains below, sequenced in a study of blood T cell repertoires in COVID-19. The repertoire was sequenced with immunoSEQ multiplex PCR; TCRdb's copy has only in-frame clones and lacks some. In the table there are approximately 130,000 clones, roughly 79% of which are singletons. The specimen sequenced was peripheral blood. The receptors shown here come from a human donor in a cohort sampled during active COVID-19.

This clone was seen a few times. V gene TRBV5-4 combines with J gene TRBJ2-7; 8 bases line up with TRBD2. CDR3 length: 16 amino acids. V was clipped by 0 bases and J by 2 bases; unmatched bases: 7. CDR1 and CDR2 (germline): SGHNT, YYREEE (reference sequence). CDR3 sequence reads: CASSLVTVAGTYEQYF. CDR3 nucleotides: TGTGCCAGCAGCTTGGTTACGGTAGCGGGGACCTACGAGCAGTACTTC.

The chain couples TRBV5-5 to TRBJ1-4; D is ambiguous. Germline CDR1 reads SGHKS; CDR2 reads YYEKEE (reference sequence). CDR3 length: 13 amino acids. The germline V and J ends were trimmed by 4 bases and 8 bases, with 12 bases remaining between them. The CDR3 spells CASSGPGSEKLFF. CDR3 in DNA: TGTGCCAGCAGCGGCCCAGGTTCCGAAAAACTGTTTTTT. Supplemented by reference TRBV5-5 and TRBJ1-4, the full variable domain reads DAGVTQSPTHLIKTRGQQVTLRCSPISGHKSVSWYQQVLGQGPQFIFQYYEKEERGRGNFPDRFSARQFPNYSSELNVNALLLGDSALYLCASSGPGSEKLFFGSGTQLSVL.

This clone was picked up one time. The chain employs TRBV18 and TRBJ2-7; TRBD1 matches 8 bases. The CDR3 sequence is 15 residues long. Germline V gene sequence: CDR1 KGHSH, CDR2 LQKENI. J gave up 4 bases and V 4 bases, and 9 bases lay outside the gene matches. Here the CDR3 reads CASSLYDRGGYEQYF. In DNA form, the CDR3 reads TGTGCCAGCTCACTATACGACAGGGGTGGTTACGAGCAGTACTTC.

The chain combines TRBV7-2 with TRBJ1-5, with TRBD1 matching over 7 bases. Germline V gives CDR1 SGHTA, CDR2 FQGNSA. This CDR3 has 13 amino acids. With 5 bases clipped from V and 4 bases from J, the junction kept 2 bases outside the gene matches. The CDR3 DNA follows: TGTGCCAGCAGCCTGGACAGGAATCAGCCCCAGCATTTT. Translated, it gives CASSLDRNQPQHF.

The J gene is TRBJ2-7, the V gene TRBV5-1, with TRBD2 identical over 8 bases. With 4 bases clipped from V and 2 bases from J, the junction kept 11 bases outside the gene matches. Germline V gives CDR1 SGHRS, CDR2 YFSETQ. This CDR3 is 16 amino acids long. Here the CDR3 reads CASSRDGGGPTYEQYF. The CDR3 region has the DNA TGCGCCAGCAGCCGGGACGGCGGGGGGCCGACCTACGAGCAGTACTTC.

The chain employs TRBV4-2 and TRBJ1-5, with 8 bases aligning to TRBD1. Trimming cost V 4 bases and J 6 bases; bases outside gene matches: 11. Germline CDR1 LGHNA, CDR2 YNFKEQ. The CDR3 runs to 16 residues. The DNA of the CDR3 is TGTGCCAGCAGCCGAGACACACAGGGGGGGGGTCAGCCCCAGCATTTT. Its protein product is CASSRDTQGGGQPQHF.

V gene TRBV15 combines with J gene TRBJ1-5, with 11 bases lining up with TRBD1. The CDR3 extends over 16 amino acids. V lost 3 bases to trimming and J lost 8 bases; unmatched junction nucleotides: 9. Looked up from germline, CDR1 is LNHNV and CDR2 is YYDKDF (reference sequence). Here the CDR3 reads CATSREDRGRLEPQHF. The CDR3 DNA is TGTGCCACCAGCAGGGAGGACAGGGGGCGCCTTGAGCCCCAGCATTTT.

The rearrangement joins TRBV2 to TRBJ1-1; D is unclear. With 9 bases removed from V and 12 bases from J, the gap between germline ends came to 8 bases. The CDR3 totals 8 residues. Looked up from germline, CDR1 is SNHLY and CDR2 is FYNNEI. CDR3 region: CARSGTFF. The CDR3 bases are TGTGCCAGATCCGGGACTTTCTTT.

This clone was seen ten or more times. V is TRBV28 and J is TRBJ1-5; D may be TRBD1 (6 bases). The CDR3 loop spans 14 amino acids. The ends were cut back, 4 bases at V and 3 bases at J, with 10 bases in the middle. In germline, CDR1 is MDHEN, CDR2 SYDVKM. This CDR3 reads CASSSGHSNQPQHF. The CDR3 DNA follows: TGTGCCAGCAGTTCGGGACACTCCAATCAGCCCCAGCATTTT.

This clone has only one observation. The CDR3 reads CASSPEGRVSGQPQHF. CDR3 DNA sequence: TGTGCCAGCAGCCCCGAGGGTCGGGTGTCGGGTCAGCCCCAGCATTTT. The gene calls are TRBV7-6 and TRBJ1-5, with no clear D. The V gene lost 5 bases and the J gene lost 6 bases, with 20 bases spanning the gap. The CDR3 has 16 amino acids. CDR1 and CDR2 (germline): SGHVS, FNYEAQ. Based on the CDR3 plus reference TRBV7-6 and TRBJ1-5, the full variable domain is GAGVSQSPRYKVTKRGQDVALRCDPISGHVSLYWYRQALGQGPEFLTYFNYEAQQDKSGLPNDRFSAERPEGSISTLTIQRTEQRDSAMYRCASSPEGRVSGQPQHFGDGTRLSIL.

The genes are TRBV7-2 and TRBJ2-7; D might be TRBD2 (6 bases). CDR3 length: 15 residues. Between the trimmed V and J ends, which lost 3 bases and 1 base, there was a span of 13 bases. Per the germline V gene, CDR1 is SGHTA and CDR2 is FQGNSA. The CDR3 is CASSFGGVRSYEQYF. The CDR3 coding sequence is TGTGCCAGCAGCTTCGGGGGTGTGAGATCCTACGAGCAGTACTTC.

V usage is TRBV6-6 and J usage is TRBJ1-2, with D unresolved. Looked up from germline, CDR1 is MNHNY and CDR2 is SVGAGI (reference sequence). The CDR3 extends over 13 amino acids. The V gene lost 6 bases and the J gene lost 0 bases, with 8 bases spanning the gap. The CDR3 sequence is CASRSGTNYGYTF. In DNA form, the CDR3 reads TGTGCCAGCAGAAGCGGTACTAACTATGGCTACACCTTC.

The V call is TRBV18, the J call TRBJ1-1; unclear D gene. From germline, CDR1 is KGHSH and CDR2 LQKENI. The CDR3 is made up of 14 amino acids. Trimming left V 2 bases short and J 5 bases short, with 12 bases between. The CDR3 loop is CASSPTGLWTEAFF. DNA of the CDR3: TGTGCCAGCTCACCAACCGGGTTGTGGACTGAAGCTTTCTTT.

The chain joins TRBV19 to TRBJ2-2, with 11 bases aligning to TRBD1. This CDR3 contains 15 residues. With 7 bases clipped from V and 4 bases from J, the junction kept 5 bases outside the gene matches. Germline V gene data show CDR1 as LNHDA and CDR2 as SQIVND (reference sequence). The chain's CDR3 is CASTTGTGGTGELFF. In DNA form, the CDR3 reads TGTGCCAGTACCACCGGGACAGGGGGCACCGGGGAGCTGTTTTTT.

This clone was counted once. CDR3 loop: CASSLAAESTDTQYF. Here the CDR3 DNA reads TGTGCCAGCAGCCTCGCGGCGGAGAGCACAGATACGCAGTATTTT. The rearrangement joins TRBV7-3 to TRBJ2-3, with D hard to call. In germline, CDR1 is SGHTA, CDR2 FQGTGA. CDR3 length: 15 residues. The germline V and J ends were trimmed by 5 bases and 0 bases, with 12 bases remaining between them.